A selection of T cell receptor beta chains follows, all from one sample in a study of shared clonotypes between healthy human individuals. TCRdb's table, derived via immunoSEQ multiplex PCR, lists solely in-frame clones and lacks some. The profile shows just over 2,000,000 clones, roughly 94% of them singletons. The specimen was naive CD8+ T cells sorted from blood. Source of these receptors: a man between 18 and 35 years old in good health. Each CDR3 is given with its conserved first and last residue. A D gene is named only where the DNA matches it firmly. Size is stated for part of the rows, as once, few or many counts, or as a class when the clone is expanded.

V	D	size	J	CDR3	DNA
TRBV5-1	-	-	TRBJ2-2	CASSFEQGGRGTGELFF	TGCGCCAGCAGCTTCGAACAGGGAGGGCGTGGCACCGGGGAGCTGTTTTTT
TRBV28	TRBD1	-	TRBJ1-1	CASHRDRGVMNTEAFF	TGTGCCAGCCATCGGGACAGGGGGGTAATGAACACTGAAGCTTTCTTT
TRBV13	-	-	TRBJ2-7	CASSPFNRAYEQYF	TGTGCCAGCAGCCCCTTTAACAGGGCCTACGAGCAGTACTTC
TRBV5-1	-	once	TRBJ2-3	CASSDVTGEDTQYF	TGCGCCAGCAGCGATGTGACAGGTGAAGATACGCAGTATTTT
TRBV2	TRBD2	-	TRBJ2-5	CASREPGLLVQETQYF	TGTGCCAGCAGGGAGCCGGGACTACTAGTTCAGGAGACCCAGTACTTC
TRBV4-1	-	-	TRBJ1-2	CASSQEGVAGNSYYGYTF	TGCGCCAGCAGCCAAGAGGGGGTAGCTGGAAACTCCTACTATGGCTACACCTTC
TRBV4-3	TRBD1	-	TRBJ2-7	CASSWGQGISYEQYF	TGCGCCAGCAGCTGGGGACAGGGAATAAGCTACGAGCAGTACTTC
TRBV2	-	-	TRBJ2-5	CASSERSRETQYF	TGTGCCAGCAGTGAAAGGAGCAGAGAGACCCAGTACTTC
TRBV27	-	-	TRBJ1-1	CASSFYGGNTEAFF	TGTGCCAGCAGTTTTTACGGGGGAAACACTGAAGCTTTCTTT
TRBV11-2	-	-	TRBJ1-2	CASSSTKGETDYGYTF	TGTGCCAGCAGCTCAACTAAGGGGGAGACGGACTATGGCTACACCTTC
TRBV30	-	-	TRBJ1-1	CAWSDSRVEAFF	TGTGCCTGGAGTGATTCGAGGGTTGAAGCTTTCTTT
TRBV6-1	-	-	TRBJ1-3	CASGPTGTSGNTIYF	TGTGCCAGCGGCCCGACTGGAACCTCTGGAAACACCATATATTTT
TRBV9	TRBD2	-	TRBJ2-7	CASSVAGTSGLGSYEQYF	TGTGCCAGCAGCGTGGCCGGGACTAGCGGTCTCGGCTCCTACGAGCAGTACTTC
TRBV5-4	-	-	TRBJ2-2	CASSLAGNTGELFF	TGTGCCAGCAGCTTGGCAGGAAACACCGGGGAGCTGTTTTTT
TRBV19	TRBD2	-	TRBJ2-7	CASSTGTSGYSEQYF	TGTGCCAGTAGTACAGGGACTAGCGGGTACAGCGAGCAGTACTTC
TRBV4-3	-	-	TRBJ1-2	CASSQDRGYYGYTF	TGCGCCAGCAGCCAAGACAGGGGATACTATGGCTACACCTTC
TRBV5-6	-	-	TRBJ1-2	CASSLAVHYTF	TGTGCCAGCAGCTTGGCAGTGCACTACACCTTC
TRBV30	-	once	TRBJ2-7	CAWSHGGPHEQYF	TGTGCCTGGAGTCATGGAGGGCCCCACGAGCAGTACTTC
TRBV30	-	-	TRBJ1-1	CAWDLEGGYTEAFF	TGTGCCTGGGACTTGGAAGGGGGATACACTGAAGCTTTCTTT
TRBV9	-	-	TRBJ2-3	CASSGGGNEDTQYF	TGTGCCAGCAGCGGAGGGGGGAATGAGGATACGCAGTATTTT
TRBV5-1	-	-	TRBJ2-5	CASSSEGAQETQYF	TGCGCCAGCAGCTCCGAGGGTGCCCAAGAGACCCAGTACTTC
TRBV7-9	TRBD1	-	TRBJ2-2	CASSFWTGDTGELFF	TGTGCCAGCAGCTTCTGGACAGGGGACACCGGGGAGCTGTTTTTT
TRBV14	-	-	TRBJ2-1	CASSQRNYNEQFF	TGTGCCAGCAGCCAGAGGAACTACAATGAGCAGTTCTTC
TRBV5-8	-	-	TRBJ2-5	CASSLGTAFQETQYF	TGTGCCAGCAGCTTGGGGACAGCTTTCCAAGAGACCCAGTACTTC
TRBV6-5	-	-	TRBJ1-6	CASSYRYGNSPLHF	TGTGCCAGCAGTTACCGCTATGGGAATTCACCCCTCCACTTT
TRBV6-1	-	-	TRBJ2-1	CASSETQSSYNEQFF	TGTGCCAGCAGTGAGACACAGAGCTCCTACAATGAGCAGTTCTTC
TRBV13	-	-	TRBJ2-1	CASSLSAYSYNEQFF	TGTGCCAGCAGCTTAAGTGCTTACTCCTACAATGAGCAGTTCTTC
TRBV10-3	-	-	TRBJ1-5	CAISESGGPDNQPQHF	TGTGCCATCAGTGAGTCGGGCGGGCCGGACAATCAGCCCCAGCATTTT
TRBV27	TRBD1	-	TRBJ1-2	CASSSFTGVGYGYTF	TGTGCCAGCAGTTCCTTCACAGGGGTGGGCTATGGCTACACCTTC
TRBV15	-	-	TRBJ2-7	CATSVLAGISYEQYF	TGTGCCACCAGCGTACTGGCGGGAATCTCCTACGAGCAGTACTTC
TRBV11-2	TRBD1	-	TRBJ2-3	CASSLGQGVWAGRTDTQYF	TGTGCCAGCAGCCTCGGACAGGGAGTCTGGGCGGGGCGCACAGATACGCAGTATTTT
TRBV5-8	-	-	TRBJ2-2	CASSPLIGGELFF	TGTGCCAGCAGCCCGCTGATCGGCGGGGAGCTGTTTTTT
TRBV27	-	-	TRBJ2-7	CASSLSAGSVREQYF	TGTGCCAGCAGTTTATCGGCGGGATCCGTGAGGGAGCAGTACTTC
TRBV27	TRBD2	-	TRBJ2-1	CASSFTGGPNEQFF	TGTGCCAGCAGTTTTACGGGAGGGCCCAATGAGCAGTTCTTC
TRBV5-1	-	-	TRBJ1-1	CASSDTGGETEAFF	TGCGCCAGCAGCGACACTGGGGGTGAAACTGAAGCTTTCTTT
TRBV5-1	-	-	TRBJ1-5	CASSYVDQPQHF	TGCGCCAGCAGTTATGTAGATCAGCCCCAGCATTTT
TRBV7-9	-	-	TRBJ2-3	CASSLVGLDTQYF	TGTGCCAGCAGCTTAGTAGGGTTAGATACGCAGTATTTT
TRBV29-1	TRBD1	-	TRBJ2-3	CSVEGTGEGLTDTQYF	TGCAGCGTTGAAGGGACAGGGGAGGGGTTGACAGATACGCAGTATTTT
TRBV6-4	TRBD1	-	TRBJ1-2	CASNPYPGGDGYTF	TGTGCCAGCAACCCTTATCCAGGGGGCGATGGCTACACCTTC
TRBV7-6	TRBD1	-	TRBJ2-1	CASSLETATGTGYNEQFF	TGTGCCAGCAGCTTAGAAACCGCGACAGGGACGGGATACAATGAGCAGTTCTTC
TRBV7-9	-	-	TRBJ1-2	CASSPPVWYGYTF	TGTGCCAGCAGCCCCCCAGTTTGGTATGGCTACACCTTC
TRBV5-4	-	once	TRBJ1-2	CASSTSRGYTF	TGTGCCAGCAGCACCTCACGTGGCTACACCTTC
TRBV27	-	-	TRBJ2-6	CASSYSSGSNVLTF	TGTGCCAGCAGTTACAGCTCTGGGTCCAACGTCCTGACTTTC
TRBV30	TRBD1	-	TRBJ2-1	CAWSLTGDEQFF	TGTGCCTGGAGTCTCACAGGGGATGAGCAGTTCTTC
TRBV11-2	-	-	TRBJ2-7	CASSLWLLPYEQYF	TGTGCCAGCAGCTTATGGCTACTTCCGTACGAGCAGTACTTC
TRBV29-1	TRBD1	-	TRBJ1-1	CSVRTGPAFF	TGCAGCGTTCGGACAGGGCCAGCTTTCTTT
TRBV4-3	TRBD1	-	TRBJ2-5	CASSRITGAETQYF	TGCGCCAGCAGCCGAATCACAGGGGCAGAGACCCAGTACTTC
TRBV14	TRBD2	-	TRBJ2-2	CASSGLVNTGELFF	TGTGCCAGCAGCGGACTAGTAAACACCGGGGAGCTGTTTTTT
TRBV19	-	-	TRBJ2-7	CASSGSRSYEQYF	TGTGCCAGTAGTGGGTCCCGCTCCTACGAGCAGTACTTC
TRBV10-3	-	-	TRBJ1-1	CAISDLYTEAFF	TGTGCCATCAGTGACCTTTACACTGAAGCTTTCTTT
TRBV5-4	TRBD1	-	TRBJ1-2	CASSRDRGYNGYTF	TGTGCCAGCAGCCGAGACAGGGGTTACAACGGCTACACCTTC
TRBV10-3	-	-	TRBJ2-1	CAISGLDNYNEQFF	TGTGCCATCAGTGGACTAGACAACTACAATGAGCAGTTCTTC
TRBV7-3	TRBD1	-	TRBJ1-1	CASSFTGGFNTEAFF	TGTGCCAGCAGCTTCACAGGGGGTTTTAACACTGAAGCTTTCTTT
TRBV10-3	TRBD2	once	TRBJ2-3	CAISVKAGVPTDTQYF	TGTGCCATCAGTGTCAAGGCGGGAGTGCCCACAGATACGCAGTATTTT
TRBV15	TRBD1	-	TRBJ1-4	CATSRDFPDRRNEKLFF	TGTGCCACCAGCAGAGATTTCCCGGACAGGCGTAATGAAAAACTGTTTTTT
TRBV13	-	-	TRBJ2-7	CASSGGPGGEQYF	TGTGCCAGCAGCGGGGGCCCGGGGGGCGAGCAGTACTTC
TRBV7-2	-	-	TRBJ2-7	CASSSGWQGASYEQYF	TGTGCCAGCAGCTCGGGGTGGCAGGGAGCATCCTACGAGCAGTACTTC
TRBV27	TRBD2	-	TRBJ2-1	CASKLAGGYNEQFF	TGTGCCAGCAAACTAGCGGGGGGATACAATGAGCAGTTCTTC
TRBV6-6	-	-	TRBJ2-3	CASSQDPTADTQYF	TGTGCCAGCAGCCAAGACCCTACCGCAGATACGCAGTATTTT
TRBV11-3	-	-	TRBJ2-7	CASSPFYEQYF	TGTGCCAGCAGCCCATTCTACGAGCAGTACTTC